This T cell receptor (beta chain) was obtained from a study of PD-1 blockade in classical Hodgkin lymphoma. The CDR3 sequence is 14 residues long. CDR1 is SGDLS and CDR2 is YYNGEE in the germline V gene. V dropped 3 bases and J dropped 0; count of bases not matched to a gene: 2. Time point reported: cycle 4 day 1 (C4D1), after 6 weeks of nivolumab. Every single patient, without exception, relapsed after autologous stem cell transplantation, and brentuximab vedotin exposure varied. Thawed PBMCs underwent magnetic negative selection to yield purified CD4+ T cells. Using immunoSEQ multiplex PCR, the repertoire was profiled, and TCRdb retains in-frame clones only, with some absent. The data contain approximately 28,000 clones, less than 80% of them seen just once; the ten biggest clones take up roughly 0.52%.

Sequences were derived from CD4+ T cells from blood, sampled before the fourth cycle of nivolumab. The TCR originated in a human donor with classical Hodgkin lymphoma. The rearrangement joins TRBV9 to TRBJ1-1; TRBD1 agrees at 7 bases. In nucleotides, the CDR3 is TGTGCCAGCAGCGCTGGACAGGTGAACACTGAAGCTTTCTTT. Encoded protein: CASSAGQVNTEAFF. The full variable domain, in which reference TRBV9 and TRBJ1-1 provide the parts outside the CDR3, is DSGVTQTPKHLITATGQRVTLRCSPRSGDLSVYWYQQSLDQGLQFLIQYYNGEERAKGNILERFSAQQFPDLHSELNLSSLELGDSALYFCASSAGQVNTEAFFGQGTRLTVV.